A single sample is the source of the 27 T cell receptor beta chains below, sequenced in a study of blood T cell repertoires in COVID-19. Data came from immunoSEQ multiplex PCR; TCRdb stores just in-frame clones and leaves some out. The repertoire consists of around 250,000 clones, with roughly four fifths occurring once and the leading ten covering 3.4%. Sequencing was done on a sample of PBMCs or T cells enriched from blood (not recorded which). These TCRs come from a man over 45 who had recovered from COVID-19.

The chain joins TRBV27 to TRBJ2-4; weak D call: TRBD1 (5 bases). V was trimmed by 5 bases and J by 0 bases, leaving 17 bases between them. CDR3 length: 17 amino acids. Germline V gene sequence: CDR1 MNHEY, CDR2 SMNVEV (reference sequence). The DNA of the CDR3 is TGTGCCAGCAGTGAAACAACAGGCTTGGGAGCCAAAAACATTCAGTACTTC. It yields the protein CASSETTGLGAKNIQYF.

This clone was detected only once. V is TRBV20-1 and J is TRBJ1-6; D possibly corresponds to TRBD1 (6 bases). V lost 3 bases and J 13 bases, leaving 13 bases between the germline ends. The length of the CDR3 is 12 residues. Germline-derived CDR1 and CDR2 are DFQATT and SNEGSKA (reference sequence). The DNA of the CDR3 is TGCAGTGCTAGTTTGGGGGCGCTTCCCCTCCACTTT. This sequence encodes CSASLGALPLHF.

The chain carries TRBV27 and TRBJ2-2, with 8 bases aligning to TRBD1. This CDR3 region has 15 residues. Germline CDR1 is MNHEY and CDR2 is SMNVEV (reference sequence). The trim removed 5 bases at V and 1 base at J, leaving 3 bases unmatched. This CDR3 reads CASSRTGMNTGELFF. The CDR3 DNA reads TGTGCCAGCAGTCGGACAGGGATGAACACCGGGGAGCTGTTTTTT.

V is TRBV27 and J is TRBJ1-2; D possibly corresponds to TRBD1 (6 bases). This CDR3 is 13 amino acids long. The germline CDR1 and CDR2 sequences are MNHEY and SMNVEV (reference sequence). V was clipped by 3 bases and J by 6 bases, with 11 bases between them. DNA of the CDR3: TGTGCCAGCAGTTTCAAGACAGGAGATGGCTACACCTTC. Its protein product is CASSFKTGDGYTF.

The chain joins TRBV7-9 to TRBJ2-7; tentatively, D is TRBD1 (6 bases). V lost 5 bases to trimming and J lost 0 bases, with 14 bases between them. There are 15 residues in the CDR3. Germline CDR1 is SEHNR and CDR2 is FQNEAQ (reference sequence). DNA of the CDR3: TGTGCCAGCAGCCGTCTGGGGGCCCCCTCCTACGAGCAGTACTTC. Its protein is CASSRLGAPSYEQYF.

The chain has TRBV28 and TRBJ1-2; 7 nucleotides line up with TRBD1. There are 14 residues in the CDR3. The trim removed 6 bases at V and 3 bases at J, leaving 7 bases unmatched. From germline, CDR1 is MDHEN and CDR2 SYDVKM. The CDR3 protein is CASRPSQGYYGYTF. The CDR3 DNA reads TGTGCCAGCAGACCCTCACAGGGGTACTATGGCTACACCTTC.

The chain has TRBV5-4 and TRBJ2-7, with TRBD2 identical over 7 bases. V shed 3 bases and J 5 bases; nucleotides not matched to a gene: 11. There are 15 residues in the CDR3. The germline CDR1 and CDR2 sequences are SGHNT and YYREEE (reference sequence). The CDR3 loop is CASSSRLASPHEQYF. The CDR3 DNA is TGTGCCAGCAGCTCACGACTAGCAAGTCCCCACGAGCAGTACTTC.

V usage is TRBV7-9 and J usage is TRBJ1-3; possible D gene TRBD1, 5 bases. Per the germline V gene, CDR1 is SEHNR and CDR2 is FQNEAQ (reference sequence). The V end was cut by 3 bases, the J end by 1 base, with 13 bases between. CDR3 length: 16 residues. CDR3 amino acids: CASSFGPQGSGNTIYF. For the CDR3, the DNA is TGTGCCAGCAGCTTCGGCCCCCAGGGATCTGGAAACACCATATATTTT.

This clone was seen more than once but under ten times. The gene calls are TRBV21-1 and TRBJ2-7; no check of the table's D call, TRBD2, against the DNA was made. TRBV21-1 is designated a pseudogene. This CDR3 is 14 amino acids long. CDR3 nucleotides: TGTGCCAGCAGCATCTGCCTCCCGCTACCTGAGCAGTACTTC. Translating gives CASSICLPLPEQYF.

This chain joins TRBV7-3 and TRBJ2-2; maybe TRBD2 (5 bases). The CDR3 length is 15 residues. V was pared by 5 bases and J by 8 bases, with 18 bases between. Germline CDR1 SGHTA, CDR2 FQGTGA. CDR3 DNA sequence: TGTGCCAGCAGCCCAAGACCTCGGGGATCGGGGGAGCTGTTTTTT. Protein product: CASSPRPRGSGELFF.

CDR3 DNA sequence: TGTGCCAGCAGCCCCGGGACAGGGAGGGACTCGGGGGCCAACGTCCTGACTTTC. Its protein product is CASSPGTGRDSGANVLTF. The gene calls are TRBV7-3 and TRBJ2-6, with 9 bases that match TRBD1. J was trimmed by 4 bases and V by 5 bases; bases with no gene match: 12. Looked up from germline, CDR1 is SGHTA and CDR2 is FQGTGA. The CDR3 is made up of 18 amino acids. Using reference TRBV7-3 and TRBJ2-6 for the parts outside the CDR3, the full variable domain is GAGVSQTPSNKVTEKGKYVELRCDPISGHTALYWYRQSLGQGPEFLIYFQGTGAADDSGLPNDRFFAVRPEGSVSTLKIQRTERGDSAVYLCASSPGTGRDSGANVLTFGAGSRLTVL.

This rearrangement joins TRBV19 to TRBJ2-5; D gene unclear. In germline, CDR1 is LNHDA, CDR2 SQIVND (reference sequence). The ends were cut back, 4 bases at V and 6 bases at J, with 15 bases in the middle. CDR3 length equals 14 residues. CDR3 in DNA: TGTGCCAGTAGTACAGAAATGACATTAAAGACCCAGTACTTC. This gives the protein CASSTEMTLKTQYF.

The table lists this clone with a few counts. This chain links TRBV9 with TRBJ1-1; D ambiguous. The V end lost 4 bases, the J end lost 4 bases, and 14 bases lay between the germline ends. The V gene's germline CDR1 is SGDLS and CDR2 YYNGEE. The CDR3 spans 14 residues. CDR3 nucleotide sequence: TGTGCCAGCAGCCCCCGGCCGGAGGGCACTGAAGCTTTCTTT. It specifies CASSPRPEGTEAFF.

The chain recombines TRBV2 with TRBJ1-6; D is unclear. CDR1 and CDR2 (germline): SNHLY, FYNNEI. Trimming removed 1 base at V and 10 bases at J, with 11 bases between. The CDR3 runs 14 residues. CDR3 nucleotides: TGTGCCAGCAGTGAAGGCGGGCTTTACTCACCCCTCCACTTT. Amino acids: CASSEGGLYSPLHF.

The chain is built from TRBV5-6 and TRBJ1-5; 7 nucleotides align to TRBD1. V shed 4 bases, J shed 4 bases, and the junction held 5 bases outside the gene matches. The CDR3 has 14 amino acids. Germline V lookup: CDR1 SGHDT, CDR2 YYEEEE. As DNA, the CDR3 is TGTGCCAGCAGCCTAACGACAGGGAATCAGCCCCAGCATTTT. It translates to CASSLTTGNQPQHF.

The chain carries TRBV7-3 and TRBJ2-5, with D perhaps TRBD1 (6 bases). CDR3 size: 15 residues. V dropped 4 bases and J dropped 7 bases, with 19 bases sitting between them. Germline V gene sequence: CDR1 SGHTA, CDR2 FQGTGA. This CDR3 is CASSSDRSRGGTQYF. The DNA of the CDR3 is TGTGCCAGCAGCTCCGACAGGAGCCGAGGCGGGACCCAGTACTTC. The complete variable domain, with remaining parts taken from reference TRBV7-3 and TRBJ2-5, reads GAGVSQTPSNKVTEKGKYVELRCDPISGHTALYWYRQSLGQGPEFLIYFQGTGAADDSGLPNDRFFAVRPEGSVSTLKIQRTERGDSAVYLCASSSDRSRGGTQYFGPGTRLLVL.

The rearrangement links TRBV9 to TRBJ1-2; 9 bases match TRBD1. Germline CDR1 SGDLS, CDR2 YYNGEE. Germline trimming cut 2 bases from V and 5 bases from J; bases unmatched to any gene: 4. The CDR3 is 14 residues long. CDR3 in amino acids: CASSVGQGRYGYTF. The CDR3 bases are TGTGCCAGCAGCGTGGGACAGGGCCGTTATGGCTACACCTTC.

There are many counts of this clone. The rearrangement uses TRBV6-4 and TRBJ2-2; TRBD2 matches 7 bases. V dropped 7 bases and J dropped 2; count of bases not matched to a gene: 7. This CDR3 is 15 amino acids long. Germline V gene data show CDR1 as MRHNA and CDR2 as SNTAGT. CDR3 DNA sequence: TGTGCCAGCACAAGAAGCGGGGATAACACCGGGGAGCTGTTTTTT. Translation: CASTRSGDNTGELFF.

The CDR3 loop reads CASSQDPSGRSTDTQYF. For the CDR3, the DNA is TGTGCCAGCAGCCAAGATCCAAGCGGGAGAAGCACAGATACGCAGTATTTT. The chain combines TRBV4-2 with TRBJ2-3, with 8 bases that match TRBD2. CDR3 length equals 17 residues. CDR1 and CDR2 (germline): LGHNA, YNFKEQ. V dropped 0 bases and J dropped 0; count of bases not matched to a gene: 5.

CDR3 bases: TGTGCCAGCAGCTTAGTCAGAAACACCGGGGAGCTGTTTTTT. Translating gives CASSLVRNTGELFF. The chain recombines TRBV7-9 with TRBJ2-2; D is ambiguous. Germline CDR1 reads SEHNR; CDR2 reads FQNEAQ (reference sequence). Trimming shortened V by 1 base and J by 2 bases, and 5 bases separated the two germline ends. This CDR3 contains 14 residues.

The chain has TRBV7-9 and TRBJ2-1; TRBD2 matches at 7 bases. The germline CDR1 and CDR2 sequences are SEHNR and FQNEAQ (reference sequence). The CDR3 length is 16 residues. The V segment lost 5 bases and the J segment 0 bases; nucleotides outside the gene matches: 7. The CDR3, as DNA: TGTGCCAGCAGCACACTAGCGTTGAGCTCCTACAATGAGCAGTTCTTC. This codes for CASSTLALSSYNEQFF.

The chain has TRBV10-1 and TRBJ2-3, with 7 bases matching TRBD1. CDR1 is WNHNN and CDR2 is SYGVQD in the germline V gene (reference sequence). V trimming: 8 bases; J trimming: 4 bases; junction bases outside the gene matches: 6. The CDR3 totals 13 residues. CDR3 bases: TGCGCCAGCTCCGACAGGGCAGCAGATACGCAGTATTTT. Its translation is CASSDRAADTQYF.

This clone was seen a single time. The chain carries TRBV9 and TRBJ2-3; possible D gene TRBD1, 5 bases. Trimming stripped 0 bases from V and 4 bases from J, with 15 bases between. The CDR3 sequence is 16 residues long. Germline V gene data show CDR1 as SGDLS and CDR2 as YYNGEE. The CDR3 coding sequence is TGTGCCAGCAGCGTAGTAGACAGAACCCAAGCAGATACGCAGTATTTT. This sequence encodes CASSVVDRTQADTQYF.

This chain connects TRBV9 to TRBJ2-6, with D unclear. Germline assignment: CDR1 SGDLS and CDR2 YYNGEE. V lost 4 bases and J lost 0, with 11 bases in between. The CDR3 totals 16 residues. CDR3 region: CASSPRGDSGANVLTF. CDR3 DNA sequence: TGTGCCAGCAGCCCCAGAGGAGACTCTGGGGCCAACGTCCTGACTTTC.

The V and J genes are TRBV18 and TRBJ1-3; D perhaps matches TRBD1 (6 bases). This CDR3 spans 15 amino acids. The V gene lost 4 bases and the J gene lost 0 bases, with 10 bases spanning the gap. The germline gives CDR1 KGHSH, CDR2 LQKENI. CDR3 residues: CASSRTESSGNTIYF. As DNA, the CDR3 is TGTGCCAGCTCACGGACAGAGAGCTCTGGAAACACCATATATTTT.

The chain has TRBV23-1 and TRBJ1-6; TRBD1 matches 11 bases. TRBV23-1 carries the ORF label, with uncertain function. J was trimmed by 3 bases and V by 8 bases; bases with no gene match: 3. The CDR3 totals 15 residues. The CDR3 DNA follows: TGCGCCAGCGGGACAGGGGGATTCTATAATTCACCCCTCCACTTT. Translated, it gives CASGTGGFYNSPLHF.

This clone was seen ten or more times. The V gene is TRBV10-2, the J gene TRBJ2-5, with a tentative D call TRBD1 (6 bases). This CDR3 spans 13 amino acids. Germline lookup yields CDR1 WSHSY and CDR2 SAAADI. Trimming took 6 bases from V and 2 from J, leaving 10 bases between them. CDR3 sequence: CASREDSQETQYF. In nucleotides, the CDR3 is TGCGCCAGCAGAGAGGACAGTCAAGAGACCCAGTACTTC.